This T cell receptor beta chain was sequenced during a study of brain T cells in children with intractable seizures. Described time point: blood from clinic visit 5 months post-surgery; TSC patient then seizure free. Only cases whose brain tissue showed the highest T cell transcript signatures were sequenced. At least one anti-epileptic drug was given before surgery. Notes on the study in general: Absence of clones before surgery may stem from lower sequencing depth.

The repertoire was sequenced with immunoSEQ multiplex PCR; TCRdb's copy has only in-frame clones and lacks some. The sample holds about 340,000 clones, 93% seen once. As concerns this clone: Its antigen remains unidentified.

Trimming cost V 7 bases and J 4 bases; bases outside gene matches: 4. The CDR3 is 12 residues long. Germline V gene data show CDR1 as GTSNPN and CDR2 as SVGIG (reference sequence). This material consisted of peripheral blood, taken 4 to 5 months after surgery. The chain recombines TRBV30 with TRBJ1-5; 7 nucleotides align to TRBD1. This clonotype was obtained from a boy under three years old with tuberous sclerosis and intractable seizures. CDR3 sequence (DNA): TGTGCCTCCCGACAGGGTAATCAGCCCCAGCATTTT. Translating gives CASRQGNQPQHF. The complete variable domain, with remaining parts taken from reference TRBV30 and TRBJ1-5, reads SQTIHQWPATLVQPVGSPLSLECTVEGTSNPNLYWYRQAAGRGLQLLFYSVGIGQISSEVPQNLSASRPQDRQFILSSKKLLLSDSGFYLCASRQGNQPQHFGDGTRLSIL.